This record looks at one T cell receptor (beta chain) sequence and its context. Its antigen is undetermined. The germline CDR1 and CDR2 sequences are LNHDA and SQIVND (reference sequence). Germline trimming cut 5 bases from V and 3 bases from J; bases unmatched to any gene: 4. The CDR3 spans 15 residues. Every one of the donors was a Caucasian adult that lived in Nashville, Tennessee. At a deep level, the assay was run. Measured with immunoSEQ multiplex PCR; TCRdb has only the in-frame clones, and not every one. The sample contains about 520,000 clones, roughly 95% of which appear only once. This sample is part of a study of shared clonotypes between healthy human individuals. Study results and limitations: Four donors shared approximately 5% of their naive CD4 clonotypes. The small donor group covered limited genetic and exposure diversity.

The sample taken for sequencing was naive CD4+ T cells sorted from blood. Subset noted: CD45RA+ positively selected. V gene TRBV19 combines with J gene TRBJ2-3; TRBD2 aligns across 11 bases. This TCR was recovered from a woman aged 25 to 39 in good health. The CDR3 here is CASSPWTSGTDTQYF. CDR3 nucleotide sequence: TGTGCCAGTAGTCCTTGGACTAGCGGGACAGATACGCAGTATTTT. The full variable domain, its missing parts supplied by reference TRBV19 and TRBJ2-3, is DGGITQSPKYLFRKEGQNVTLSCEQNLNHDAMYWYRQDPGQGLRLIYYSQIVNDFQKGDIAEGYSVSREKKESFPLTVTSAQKNPTAFYLCASSPWTSGTDTQYFGPGTRLTVL.